This entry concerns a single T cell receptor (beta chain). Its antigen remains unknown. This sample stems from a study of shared clonotypes between healthy human individuals. Overall study results and limits: Generation of non-shared clonotypes was less probable than generation of clonotypes shared by all four donors. Larger estimated richness was generally recorded for naive subsets relative to memory subsets. Several donors held 4.5% to 5% of naive CD4 clonotypes in common.

Sequencing was at deep level. Clones were sequenced by immunoSEQ multiplex PCR, and TCRdb holds only the in-frame ones, with some missing. The table lists about 1 million clones, under 80% of them singletons. The ends were cut back, 0 bases at V and 4 bases at J, with 4 bases in the middle. This CDR3 comprises 13 residues. Germline assignment: CDR1 MNHNS and CDR2 SASEGT. The sample comprised memory CD4+ T cells sorted from blood. Subset in this sample: CD45RA-negative fraction. The chain is built from TRBV6-1 and TRBJ1-3; D unresolved. The TCR comes from a man younger than 30 in good health. The chain's CDR3 is CASSEAGGNTIYF. CDR3 coding DNA: TGTGCCAGCAGTGAAGCTGGGGGAAACACCATATATTTT.